Described below is a single T cell receptor (beta chain) sequence and its context. This clonotype was seen at least ten times. Its cognate antigen has yet to be identified. Per-nucleotide qualities are absent, and no much larger clonotype sits a single base away. Trimming costs V 4 bases and J 3 bases, and their ends lie 18 bases apart. The CDR3 numbers 17 residues from cysteine through phenylalanine. This entry keeps only the CDR3 DNA: 51 bases, framed from base 1. Taken from the germline V gene, the CDR1 and CDR2 loops are MDHEN and SYDVKM. The healthy controls were volunteers from a blood bank in Maryland, USA. For the sorted-subset TCR libraries, the starting material was about 1 million sorted CD4+ or CD8+ T cells. Peripheral blood was subjected to Ficoll-Hypaque density gradient centrifugation to isolate PBMCs, which were then cryopreserved in liquid nitrogen. The study also sequenced paired sorted CD4+ and CD8+ subsets from healthy controls, HAM/TSP patients and MS patients.

This specimen belongs to a study of neurological immune-mediated disorders (dated by TCRdb to the late 2010s). In terms of the full investigation: The study compared peripheral blood TCR-beta repertoires of HTLV-I-associated myelopathy (HAM/TSP) patients, multiple sclerosis patients and healthy controls using UMI-based sequencing. The roughly 110 TCR-beta libraries included longitudinal samples, technical triplicates and paired sorted CD4+ and CD8+ T-cell subsets alongside PBMC samples. The cohort comprised about 71 subjects: some 14 HAM/TSP patients, 34 multiple sclerosis patients and some 20 healthy controls. Overall study results and their limits: TCR clonal expansion was highest in HAM/TSP patients and lowest in MS patients, with MS patients falling below even healthy controls. Across subjects, expanded clones never shared an identical CDR3 amino acid sequence, which suggests that the TCR-beta repertoires in every group were private.

To synthesize cDNA, template-switch 5'RACE was performed with a primer carrying a 10-nucleotide random unique molecular identifier so that each TCR transcript was tagged. Every sequencing run yielded over 170 million TCR-beta sequences covering 15-18 subjects. The RNeasy kit was used to extract total RNA. TCR-beta VDJ regions were amplified with primers for the TCR constant region and the 5'RACE anchor, using the KAPA Real-time Library Amplification kit. A first PCR added sample indexes and Illumina adaptors, and a second PCR then raised library yield. The roughly 650 bp TCR product was size-selected on a 2% E-gel SizeSelection system after Ampure bead purification. Library quality was checked on a Bioanalyzer, concentration was measured with Qubit, and libraries were quantified with the Kapa Library Quantification kit before pooling. An Illumina HiSeq 2500 sequenced the libraries paired-end 2 x 150 bp. To increase sequence diversity, roughly 23-30% phiX was spiked into each library pool. Per the authors' processing: The UMI-based MiGEC pipeline processed quality-filtered reads and removed over 80% of raw TCR sequences during error correction. IMGT germline references were used for aligning VDJ genes, and each clonotype was defined as a unique CDR3 amino acid sequence together with its V-J genes. VDJtools evaluated clonal expansion, Shannon diversity and CDR3 relatedness (CalcPairwiseDistances, ClusterSamples); CLCbio workbench built phylogenetic trees. Clones with at least 8 unique UMIs were defined as expanded, with this threshold being based on coefficient-of-variation modelling across technical triplicates. TCRdb reanalyzed the raw reads on its own, using fastp at Q25 for trimming and MiXCR for clone calling, and kept in-frame beta chains. Every entry covers one CDR3 protein and lists the most common genes and DNA from its rows. These V and J calls originate from TCRdb's pipeline instead of the authors' own analysis. The sample table lists tens of thousands of distinct CDR3 sequences, roughly 6.3% of them with a count of one. Around 0.6% of the sample rests with the top ten.

What was sequenced was CD4+ T cells from blood. The clonotype comes from a woman aged 40 to 50 in good health. The sequence is built from TRBV28 and TRBJ2-2, with no D gene named confidently. The CDR3 has the sequence CASSSPTYRHHTGELFF. In nucleotides, the sequence is TGTGCCAGCAGTTCCCCAACCTATCGACACCACACCGGGGAGCTGTTTTTT.